This TCR beta chain was identified during a study of cytomegalovirus exposure and HLA in healthy donors. Study outcomes and limitations: Cytomegalovirus association was assigned to about 150 TCR beta chains. TRBV6-2, TRBV6-3 and other indistinguishable V segments were excluded. A few chains tied to CMV proved CMV antigen-specific in vitro.

On this clone itself: The antigen is unknown.

The primer mix had 60 Vbeta and 13 Jbeta primers. TCRdb's copy holds only in-frame clones and misses some; the assay was immunoSEQ multiplex PCR. The sample holds approximately 150,000 clones, roughly 89% seen once. V lost 0 bases, J lost 7 bases, and 11 bases lay in between. The CDR3 is made up of 13 amino acids. In germline, CDR1 is SGHKS, CDR2 YYEKEE (reference sequence). The sample was PBMCs. The chain recombines TRBV5-5 with TRBJ2-7; tentative D call: TRBD2 (5 bases). The sequence came from a woman between 25 and 40 years old in good health and CMV-seronegative. The CDR3 bases are TGTGCCAGCAGCTTGGCGACTACCCAAGAGCAGTACTTC. Translated, it gives CASSLATTQEQYF.